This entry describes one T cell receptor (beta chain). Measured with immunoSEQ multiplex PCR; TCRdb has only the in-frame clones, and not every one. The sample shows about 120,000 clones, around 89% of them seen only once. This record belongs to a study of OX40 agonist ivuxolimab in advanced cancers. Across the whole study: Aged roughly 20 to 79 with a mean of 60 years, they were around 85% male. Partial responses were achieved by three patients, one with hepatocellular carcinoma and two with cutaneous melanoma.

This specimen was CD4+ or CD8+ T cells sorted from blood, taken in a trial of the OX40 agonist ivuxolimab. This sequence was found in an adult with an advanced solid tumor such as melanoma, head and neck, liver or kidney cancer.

This CDR3 is CASSQPGSSNTGELFF. The CDR3 nucleotides are TGTGCCAGCAGCCAACCAGGGAGTTCGAACACCGGGGAGCTGTTTTTT. The chain employs TRBV7-9 and TRBJ2-2; possibly TRBD1 or TRBD2 for D (5 bases each). The CDR3 contains 16 residues. Trimming took 5 bases from V and 0 from J, leaving 13 bases between them. Germline-derived CDR1 and CDR2 are SEHNR and FQNEAQ (reference sequence).